This T cell receptor beta chain stems from a study of T-cell memory formation after mild COVID-19 (dated by TCRdb to about 2021). The study in broad terms: TCR sequence clusters from the two donors were largely donor specific. In two donors, T-cell clones that expanded and contracted after mild COVID-19 were tracked by sequencing TCRalpha and TCRbeta repertoires over time. The cohort comprised two young, previously healthy adult volunteers, one female and one male. The full study reports these points: The detection of some responding clones in pre-infection memory suggests that pre-existing cross-reactive memory T cells joined the SARS-CoV-2 response. The study included only two mild cases, and larger cohorts that include severe cases with pre-infection samples were judged to be necessary. Clones contracting from day 15 to 85 had balanced CD4/CD8 phenotypes, while a second wave expanding from day 15 to 37 was biased towards CD4+. Contracting CD4+ clones were located mainly in the CM and EM memory subsets, whereas CD8+ clones were found to be enriched in EMRA. The second-wave clones that peaked on day 37 were not confirmed to be SARS-CoV-2 specific.

PBMCs were isolated by Ficoll-Paque density gradient centrifugation. Sequencing used an Illumina NovaSeq 6000. TCRalpha and TCRbeta cDNA libraries were constructed by 5'RACE with constant-segment primers, with sample barcodes and unique molecular identifiers being introduced. Trizol reagent was used to extract RNA from every sample. The libraries were amplified in two PCR steps, and the second step added a second sample barcode and Illumina TruSeq adapters. Libraries were sequenced on an Illumina NovaSeq with 2 x 150 bp paired-end reads. As for how the authors treated the data: The reads were demultiplexed and collapsed into UMI-guided consensus sequences using migec v1.2.7. Using mixcr v2.1.11, the UMI consensuses were aligned to TRA and TRB V and J templates and assembled into clonotypes. Clonotypes were classified as expanded or contracted when called significant by both edgeR and NoisET, with noise models trained on biological replicates. For edgeR calls, the thresholds were a false discovery rate-adjusted p below 0.01 and a log2 fold-change of 1. PCA with hierarchical clustering of max-normalized trajectories of the 1000 most abundant clonotypes was used as exploratory dynamics analysis. The CD4 or CD8 phenotype of responding clones was assigned using the separately sequenced CD4+ and CD8+ repertoires. The public sequencing data were trimmed at Q25 with fastp and processed into clonotypes with MiXCR by TCRdb, which kept only in-frame beta chains. Every CDR3 protein is listed once, alongside the most common genes and DNA of its rows. The V and J calls and clone size come from TCRdb's table, not from the authors' own analysis. The sample data list nearly 110,000 distinct CDR3 sequences, and over 15% of these were observed just once. The ten largest clones add up to 28% of the sample.

The CDR3, from cysteine to phenylalanine, totals 14 residues. The kept DNA is CDR3 alone, 42 bases in frame from the first base. CDR1 and CDR2 (MNHNY, SVGAGI) derive from the germline V gene (reference sequence). Deletion took 2 bases off V and 5 bases off J, with a span of 12 bases between the germline ends. The sample holds a few counts of this clonotype. Which antigen it targets is not known. Per-base quality was not reported, and no clone a single base away is much larger than it. This TCR came from an adult woman who had mild COVID-19 (a few samples of this study predate the infection). The sample titles of this study are shuffled in the database, so cell type and time point are left out; the donor was told from shared clones. Rearrangement joined TRBV6-6 to TRBJ2-5; no D gene can be assigned with confidence. Sequenced material: PBMCs or a T cell subset sorted from them (not recorded which). The sequenced DNA is TGTGCCAGCAGTTACGGGCCCCTCGGGGAGACCCAGTACTTC. The encoded protein is CASSYGPLGETQYF.